These 32 T cell receptor beta chains were sequenced from one sample in a study of T cell responses to AZD1222 COVID-19 vaccine. Here immunoSEQ multiplex PCR was the method, and the copy in TCRdb shows in-frame clones only, minus some. The sample has tens of thousands of clones, around nine tenths seen once; the top ten hold 2% to 2.5%. The specimen was peripheral blood, collected on day 0 of AZD1222 vaccination. The receptors were sampled from an adult in good health.

The rearrangement links TRBV6-2 or TRBV6-3 to TRBJ1-5; D gene ambiguous. Trimming removed 2 bases from V and 0 bases from J, with 8 bases in between. The length of the CDR3 is 15 residues. The germline gives CDR1 MNHEY, CDR2 SVGEGT. The DNA of the CDR3 is TGTGCCAGCAGTTACAGACCGTATAGCAATCAGCCCCAGCATTTT. Translation gives CASSYRPYSNQPQHF.

The CDR3 reads CASSLALQGLYF. CDR3 DNA sequence: TGTGCCAGCAGCTTGGCCCTCCAGGGACTGTACTTC. The gene calls are TRBV5-6 and TRBJ2-7; TRBD2 is a possible D gene (6 bases). The CDR3 is made up of 12 amino acids. Germline CDR1 and CDR2: SGHDT and YYEEEE. Trimming stripped 0 bases from V and 12 bases from J, with 13 bases between.

V is TRBV3-1 (or the pseudogene TRBV3-2) and J is TRBJ2-6; D perhaps matches TRBD2 (5 bases). Germline CDR1 and CDR2: LGHDT and YNNKEL (reference sequence). The CDR3 spans 17 residues. The V end was cut by 1 base, the J end by 1 base, with 11 bases between. CDR3 DNA: TGTGCCAGCAGCCAAGCTGGGCGGAGGTCTGGGGCCAACGTCCTGACTTTC. Translating gives CASSQAGRRSGANVLTF.

The rearrangement joins TRBV27 to TRBJ2-3; D might be TRBD2 (6 bases). Trimming shortened V by 3 bases and J by 9 bases, and 13 bases separated the two germline ends. The V gene's germline CDR1 is MNHEY and CDR2 SMNVEV (reference sequence). The CDR3 extends over 13 amino acids. CDR3 bases: TGTGCCAGCAGTTTCCCCGGGGCGGGGACGCAGTATTTT. Translation gives CASSFPGAGTQYF.

This clone was found a few times. The V call is TRBV19, the J call TRBJ1-4; D is unclear. Trimming pared 0 bases from V and 6 bases from J, leaving 5 bases between. The CDR3 totals 13 residues. The germline gives CDR1 LNHDA, CDR2 SQIVND (reference sequence). CDR3 nucleotides: TGTGCCAGTAGTATAGATCTGGATGAAAAACTGTTTTTT. This gives the protein CASSIDLDEKLFF.

The chain joins TRBV2 to TRBJ2-2; 12 bases are shared with TRBD2. CDR1 SNHLY and CDR2 FYNNEI come from the germline V gene. This CDR3 is 16 amino acids long. V was pared by 5 bases and J by 5 bases, with 6 bases of the junction left unmatched. The CDR3 reads CASSPSGGARTGELFF. The CDR3 DNA is TGTGCCAGCAGTCCTAGCGGGGGGGCCAGAACCGGGGAGCTGTTTTTT.

CDR3 in DNA: TGCAGCGTTAATCCACAGCCCTACACCTTC. Residues: CSVNPQPYTF. The rearrangement links TRBV29-1 to TRBJ1-2; D is undetermined. Deletions cut 5 bases from V and 10 bases from J, with 11 bases between. CDR1 is SQVTM and CDR2 is ANQGSEA in the germline V gene. This CDR3 has 10 residues.

The chain uses TRBV19 and TRBJ2-1; no firm D call. Germline V lookup: CDR1 LNHDA, CDR2 SQIVND (reference sequence). The CDR3 consists of 12 residues. V was trimmed by 3 bases and J by 6 bases, leaving 6 bases between them. The DNA for the CDR3 is TGTGCCAGTAGTATGGTGGGCAATGAGCAGTTCTTC. This sequence encodes CASSMVGNEQFF.

This chain links TRBV6-5 with TRBJ1-4, with D perhaps TRBD1 (5 bases). Germline CDR1 and CDR2: MNHEY and SVGAGI. The CDR3 loop spans 14 amino acids. V shed 2 bases and J shed 8 bases, with 12 bases lying between them. The CDR3 DNA follows: TGTGCCAGCAGTTACCTGGACATATTCGAAAAACTGTTTTTT. It codes for CASSYLDIFEKLFF.

The V and J genes are TRBV5-6 and TRBJ2-7; D not certain. V lost 3 bases and J 0 bases, leaving 4 bases between the germline ends. In germline, CDR1 is SGHDT, CDR2 YYEEEE. The CDR3 is 12 residues long. CDR3 sequence: CASSSSSYEQYF. The DNA for the CDR3 is TGTGCCAGCAGCTCGAGCTCCTACGAGCAGTACTTC.

This CDR3 reads CASSPDGGNYGYTF. CDR3 nucleotide sequence: TGTGCCAGCAGCCCAGACGGGGGGAACTATGGCTACACCTTC. The rearrangement uses TRBV7-2 and TRBJ1-2; tentative D call: TRBD1 (5 bases). The V end was cut by 5 bases, the J end by 2 bases, with 12 bases between. This CDR3 contains 14 residues. Germline loops: CDR1 SGHTA, CDR2 FQGNSA.

The CDR3 spells CASNLRGQGHTEAFF. CDR3 DNA: TGTGCCAGCAATCTTAGGGGACAGGGACACACTGAAGCTTTCTTT. The rearrangement links TRBV27 to TRBJ1-1; TRBD1 agrees at 9 bases. V lost 7 bases and J lost 3; bases outside the gene matches: 9. The germline CDR1 and CDR2 sequences are MNHEY and SMNVEV (reference sequence). CDR3 length: 15 amino acids.

V usage is TRBV2 and J usage is TRBJ2-3; 7 bases match TRBD2. This CDR3 region has 15 residues. Trimming removed 8 bases from V and 3 bases from J; junction bases left unmatched: 11. Germline CDR1 and CDR2: SNHLY and FYNNEI. CDR3: CASVGRDFTTDTQYF. In DNA form, the CDR3 reads TGTGCCAGCGTTGGGAGGGACTTTACAACAGATACGCAGTATTTT.

This chain links TRBV3-1 (or the pseudogene TRBV3-2) with TRBJ1-1; 9 nucleotides match TRBD1. V was clipped by 4 bases and J by 5 bases; unmatched bases: 11. The germline V gene encodes CDR1 LGHDT and CDR2 YNNKEL (reference sequence). The CDR3 loop spans 16 amino acids. CDR3 residues: CASSPGTGLSLTEAFF. In DNA form, the CDR3 reads TGTGCCAGCAGCCCCGGGACAGGGTTGTCATTGACTGAAGCTTTCTTT.

The CDR3 DNA reads TGCGCCAGCAGCCAAGGGACTGGCTATAATGAAAAACTGTTTTTT. Translation: CASSQGTGYNEKLFF. This chain joins TRBV4-3 and TRBJ1-4; no clear D. Germline V gene data show CDR1 as LGHNA and CDR2 as YSLEER. There are 15 residues in the CDR3. Trimming shortened V by 1 base and J by 4 bases, and 10 bases separated the two germline ends.

The chain couples TRBV19 to TRBJ2-1; possible D gene TRBD1, 5 bases. The V and J ends lost 3 bases and 6 bases respectively, with 24 bases between them. CDR3 length: 18 residues. Germline CDR1 is LNHDA and CDR2 is SQIVND (reference sequence). This chain's CDR3 is CASSMSSWSREPLNEQFF. The CDR3, as DNA: TGTGCCAGTAGTATGTCGTCCTGGTCCAGGGAACCCCTCAATGAGCAGTTCTTC. The whole variable domain, filled in from reference TRBV19 and TRBJ2-1, reads DGGITQSPKYLFRKEGQNVTLSCEQNLNHDAMYWYRQDPGQGLRLIYYSQIVNDFQKGDIAEGYSVSREKKESFPLTVTSAQKNPTAFYLCASSMSSWSREPLNEQFFGPGTRLTVL.

The chain recombines TRBV12-5 with TRBJ2-7; D is perhaps TRBD1 (6 bases). The CDR3 runs 15 residues. Germline-derived CDR1 and CDR2 are LGHNT and FRNRAP. V shed 3 bases and J shed 3 bases, with 15 bases lying between them. The CDR3 DNA sequence: TGTGCTAGTGGTTTTGCTCCGGGACATCGCTACGAGCAGTACTTC. It is translated as CASGFAPGHRYEQYF.

V gene TRBV30 combines with J gene TRBJ1-3; D gene uncertain. The V and J ends lost 1 base and 0 bases respectively, with 7 bases between them. This CDR3 is built from 14 residues. Germline V gene lookup returns CDR1 GTSNPN and CDR2 SVGIG (reference sequence). The CDR3 is CAWSAWSSGNTIYF. The CDR3, as DNA: TGTGCCTGGAGTGCCTGGAGCTCTGGAAACACCATATATTTT.

CDR3 sequence (DNA): TGTGCCAGCAGCCCCCGCTCCCCGAGCCGCTCCTACAATGAGCAGTTCTTC. Translating it yields CASSPRSPSRSYNEQFF. This chain connects TRBV9 to TRBJ2-1, with D unclear. The CDR3 is 17 residues long. V shed 4 bases and J shed 0 bases, with 17 bases lying between them. The germline V gene encodes CDR1 SGDLS and CDR2 YYNGEE. The variable domain in full, with the rest retrieved from reference TRBV9 and TRBJ2-1, is DSGVTQTPKHLITATGQRVTLRCSPRSGDLSVYWYQQSLDQGLQFLIQYYNGEERAKGNILERFSAQQFPDLHSELNLSSLELGDSALYFCASSPRSPSRSYNEQFFGPGTRLTVL.

The rearrangement uses TRBV5-1 and TRBJ2-3; TRBD2 agrees at 9 bases. The CDR3 loop spans 17 amino acids. CDR1 SGHRS and CDR2 YFSETQ come from the germline V gene. V gave up 0 bases and J gave up 0 bases; unmatched junction bases: 5. DNA for the CDR3: TGCGCCAGCAGCTTGGAGCCTAGCGGGACGAGCACAGATACGCAGTATTTT. Amino acids: CASSLEPSGTSTDTQYF. The full variable domain, its missing parts supplied by reference TRBV5-1 and TRBJ2-3, is KAGVTQTPRYLIKTRGQQVTLSCSPISGHRSVSWYQQTPGQGLQFLFEYFSETQRNKGNFPGRFSGRQFSNSRSEMNVSTLELGDSALYLCASSLEPSGTSTDTQYFGPGTRLTVL.

In its sample, this clone was seen a few times. This chain joins TRBV6-2 or TRBV6-3 and TRBJ2-1; possibly TRBD1 or TRBD2 for D (5 bases each). Per germline, CDR1 MNHEY and CDR2 SVGEGT. This CDR3 comprises 16 residues. Trimming pared 0 bases from V and 4 bases from J, leaving 13 bases between. The CDR3 here is CASSYSRGTTYNEQFF. CDR3 in DNA: TGTGCCAGCAGTTACTCGAGGGGTACCACATACAATGAGCAGTTCTTC.

This chain joins TRBV4-3 and TRBJ1-4, with TRBD1 matching over 10 bases. Germline lookup yields CDR1 LGHNA and CDR2 YSLEER. V lost 0 bases and J lost 8; bases outside the gene matches: 9. This CDR3 region has 17 residues. CDR3 amino acids: CASSQDPRGQGREKLFF. The CDR3 coding sequence is TGCGCCAGCAGCCAAGATCCTAGGGGACAGGGGCGAGAAAAACTGTTTTTT.

This clone appeared a few times. The chain couples TRBV7-2 to TRBJ2-7; 12 positions match TRBD2. The junction had 10 bases not matched to a gene; V was cut back by 5 bases and J by 5 bases. CDR3 size: 16 residues. Germline V gives CDR1 SGHTA, CDR2 FQGNSA. The CDR3, as DNA: TGTGCCAGCAGCCCACAGCCGGGACTAGCGGGCCACGAGCAGTACTTC. Translated, it gives CASSPQPGLAGHEQYF.

The V gene is TRBV5-4, the J gene TRBJ2-7; D is possibly TRBD1 (6 bases). Germline V gene sequence: CDR1 SGHNT, CDR2 YYREEE (reference sequence). V dropped 2 bases and J dropped 3 bases, with 12 bases sitting between them. This CDR3 has 14 residues. The CDR3 DNA reads as TGTGCCAGCAGCTTATCTGGGGGCGACTACGAGCAGTACTTC. As protein: CASSLSGGDYEQYF.

The chain has TRBV12-3 or TRBV12-4 and TRBJ2-7, with TRBD1 matching 9 bases. With V trimmed by 5 bases and J by 7 bases, 6 bases remained unmatched. The CDR3 has 13 residues. Here the CDR3 reads CASSGQGIGEQYF. In DNA form, the CDR3 reads TGTGCCAGCAGTGGACAGGGGATTGGAGAGCAGTACTTC.

The V and J genes are TRBV5-1 and TRBJ2-2, with 9 bases that match TRBD2. V lost 1 base and J lost 0; bases outside the gene matches: 1. The CDR3 is made up of 16 amino acids. Per germline, CDR1 SGHRS and CDR2 YFSETQ. Written as DNA, the CDR3 is TGCGCCAGCAGCTTGATAGCGGGGGCGAACACCGGGGAGCTGTTTTTT. This translates into CASSLIAGANTGELFF.

The rearrangement links TRBV30 to TRBJ1-5, with a tentative D call TRBD1 (6 bases). The germline CDR1 and CDR2 sequences are GTSNPN and SVGIG (reference sequence). The CDR3 covers 14 residues. V lost 1 base to trimming and J lost 0 bases, with 7 bases between them. DNA for the CDR3: TGTGCCTGGAGTGAGGGGGTTAGCAATCAGCCCCAGCATTTT. Its protein is CAWSEGVSNQPQHF.

The V gene is TRBV7-2, the J gene TRBJ2-7; the D call may be TRBD1 or TRBD2 (5 bases each). This CDR3 is 15 amino acids long. V was cut by 6 bases and J by 0 bases, with 15 bases left in between. Germline assignment: CDR1 SGHTA and CDR2 FQGNSA. CDR3 region: CASRRDAYSSYEQYF. CDR3 DNA sequence: TGTGCCAGCAGGAGGGACGCGTACTCCTCCTACGAGCAGTACTTC.

The chain couples TRBV19 to TRBJ1-1; a possible D gene is TRBD1 (6 bases). The ends were cut back, 1 base at V and 7 bases at J, with 16 bases in the middle. Germline V gene sequence: CDR1 LNHDA, CDR2 SQIVND (reference sequence). The CDR3 is 15 residues long. CDR3 sequence (DNA): TGTGCCAGTAGTATAGGCTCTGGGGACACCCGTGAAGCTTTCTTT. Its translation: CASSIGSGDTREAFF.

The chain employs TRBV7-8 and TRBJ2-6; D is unclear. Germline V lookup: CDR1 SGHVS, CDR2 FQNEAQ. Trimming removed 6 bases from V and 0 bases from J, with 15 bases in between. This CDR3 spans 17 amino acids. DNA for the CDR3: TGTGCCAGCAGTCCTATGGCATCGTTCTCTGGGGCCAACGTCCTGACTTTC. This translates into CASSPMASFSGANVLTF.

The chain uses TRBV9 and TRBJ2-1; 10 positions agree with TRBD2. This CDR3 spans 15 amino acids. The trim removed 0 bases at V and 15 bases at J, leaving 12 bases unmatched. Looked up from germline, CDR1 is SGDLS and CDR2 is YYNGEE. The CDR3 protein is CASSVETASGGAAFF. CDR3 DNA sequence: TGTGCCAGCAGCGTAGAAACCGCCAGCGGGGGGGCCGCGTTCTTC.

The rearrangement links TRBV29-1 to TRBJ1-1, with D possibly TRBD1 on 6 matching bases. This CDR3 spans 14 amino acids. Trimming took off 2 bases at V and 1 base at J, with 11 bases between the two ends. CDR1 is SQVTM, CDR2 ANQGSEA, per germline. CDR3 nucleotide sequence: TGCAGCGTTGAAAGGGGGGCCTGGAACACTGAAGCTTTCTTT. Its translation is CSVERGAWNTEAFF.